This TCR beta chain was identified in a study of cytomegalovirus exposure and HLA in healthy donors. Regarding the study as a whole: Subsequent analysis revealed that first-cohort TCR clusters tended to co-occur in the 95 to 150 validation repertoires. There were 160 or so TCR beta chains listed as cytomegalovirus-associated. Three of the chains that were CMV-associated were confirmed in vitro to be specific for CMV antigens.

V was shortened by 1 base and J by 4 bases, with 13 bases between the two germline ends. There are 15 residues in the CDR3. CDR1 and CDR2 (germline): PRHDT, FYEKMQ (reference sequence). Comment on this clone: Its antigen is not known.

Only in-frame clones appear in the TCRdb table, and some are missing; sequencing was by immunoSEQ multiplex PCR. The sample lists a few hundred thousand clones, less than 95% occurring once. The TCR comes from a woman aged 25 to 39 in good health and CMV-seronegative. The rearrangement joins TRBV13 to TRBJ2-5; TRBD2 might be the D (6 bases). Sequences were obtained from PBMCs. The CDR3 DNA follows: TGTGCCAGCAGCTTAGCCGGGGGTCTGATAGAGACCCAGTACTTC. Amino acid sequence: CASSLAGGLIETQYF.